Presented here are 16 T cell receptor beta chains from one specimen sequenced in a study of cytomegalovirus exposure and HLA in healthy donors. The primer mix had 60 Vbeta and 13 Jbeta primers. Clones were read by immunoSEQ multiplex PCR, and TCRdb kept only the in-frame ones, dropping some. The data show 110,000 to 150,000 clones, with about 74% seen just once and 1.5% to 2% held by the top ten. The sample comprised PBMCs. The receptor set was obtained from a woman aged 40 to 50 in good health and CMV-seronegative.

This chain links TRBV2 with TRBJ1-4; the D gene is possibly TRBD1 (5 bases). Trimming took off 8 bases at V and 5 bases at J, with 15 bases between the two ends. The V gene's germline CDR1 is SNHLY and CDR2 FYNNEI. This CDR3 is built from 14 residues. As DNA, the CDR3 is TGTGCCAGCGCCGGGGGGGACGGCAATGAAAAACTGTTTTTT. Protein: CASAGGDGNEKLFF.

This chain uses TRBV7-9 with TRBJ1-1, with no clear D. CDR3 length equals 13 residues. CDR1 and CDR2 from the germline V gene are SEHNR and FQNEAQ (reference sequence). The V end lost 6 bases, the J end lost 1 base, and 9 bases lay between the germline ends. CDR3 sequence: CASRVDPNTEAFF. Written as DNA, the CDR3 is TGTGCCAGCAGGGTAGATCCGAACACTGAAGCTTTCTTT.

The chain employs TRBV6-5 and TRBJ1-1; D is ambiguous. V was clipped by 0 bases and J by 0 bases, with 11 bases between them. The V gene's germline CDR1 is MNHEY and CDR2 SVGAGI. The CDR3 runs to 16 residues. In nucleotides, the CDR3 is TGTGCCAGCAGTTACTCGCGGTTTCCTATGAACACTGAAGCTTTCTTT. Amino acids: CASSYSRFPMNTEAFF.

This sequence joins TRBV28 and TRBJ2-2, with D possibly being TRBD1 (7 bases). With 3 bases removed from V and 7 bases from J, the gap between germline ends came to 15 bases. The CDR3 length is 15 residues. Per the germline V gene, CDR1 is MDHEN and CDR2 is SYDVKM. The CDR3 sequence: CASSFRRGRGGELFF. The CDR3, as DNA: TGTGCCAGCAGTTTTCGGAGGGGGCGAGGCGGGGAGCTGTTTTTT.

V is TRBV25-1 and J is TRBJ2-2; D gene unclear. The CDR3 loop spans 15 amino acids. V lost 1 base and J lost 6, with 12 bases in between. The V gene's germline CDR1 is MGHDK and CDR2 SYGVNS. CDR3 residues: CASSEFGFSAGELFF. CDR3 in DNA: TGTGCCAGCAGTGAATTCGGGTTTTCGGCCGGGGAGCTGTTTTTT.

The J gene is TRBJ1-5, the V gene TRBV27; tentative D call: TRBD1 (6 bases). Trimming removed 6 bases at V and 9 bases at J, with 15 bases between. Germline loops: CDR1 MNHEY, CDR2 SMNVEV (reference sequence). This CDR3 is 13 amino acids long. In nucleotides, the CDR3 is TGTGCCAGCAGCCCGAGGGGGAGTACGCCCCAGCATTTT. Its protein is CASSPRGSTPQHF.

This sequence joins TRBV5-1 and TRBJ2-7, with 9 positions matching TRBD2. The J segment lost 4 bases and the V segment lost 0 bases, leaving 11 bases of the junction unmatched. The CDR3 is 17 residues long. The germline V gene has CDR1 SGHRS and CDR2 YFSETQ. The CDR3 here is CASSLEVWREGLYEQYF. In DNA form, the CDR3 reads TGCGCCAGCAGCTTGGAAGTGTGGCGGGAGGGTCTATACGAGCAGTACTTC.

In its sample, this clone was seen once. The gene calls are TRBV9 and TRBJ1-2; no definite D call. Trimming cost V 0 bases and J 0 bases, with 6 bases left between them. CDR3 size: 14 residues. Per germline, CDR1 SGDLS and CDR2 YYNGEE. The CDR3 nucleotides read TGTGCCAGCAGCGTAGAACTCTCTAACTATGGCTACACCTTC. It is translated as CASSVELSNYGYTF.

This clone was recorded once. The chain employs TRBV5-1 and TRBJ2-7; 11 nucleotides line up with TRBD2. Germline-derived CDR1 and CDR2 are SGHRS and YFSETQ. V gave up 0 bases and J gave up 1 base; unmatched junction bases: 3. The CDR3 sequence is 16 residues long. In DNA, the CDR3 is TGCGCCAGCAGCTTGGTACTAGCGGGAGCATCCTACGAGCAGTACTTC. Translating it yields CASSLVLAGASYEQYF.

J is TRBJ2-3 and V is TRBV7-7; TRBD2 matches at 9 bases. V shed 5 bases, J shed 4 bases, and the junction held 7 bases outside the gene matches. Germline values: CDR1 SSHAT, CDR2 FNYEAQ (reference sequence). The CDR3 consists of 15 residues. CDR3 loop: CASSPRGRAADTQYF. The DNA for the CDR3 is TGTGCCAGCAGCCCCCGCGGGAGGGCCGCAGATACGCAGTATTTT.

CDR3 nucleotide sequence: TGCGCCAGCAGTCGTGGTGCGAGCTCCTACAATGAGCAGTTCTTC. It yields the protein CASSRGASSYNEQFF. V is TRBV10-2 and J is TRBJ2-1; D gene unclear. The length of the CDR3 is 15 residues. Germline lookup yields CDR1 WSHSY and CDR2 SAAADI. V gave up 5 bases and J gave up 0 bases, with 11 bases separating them.

The chain is built from TRBV25-1 and TRBJ2-7; weak D call: TRBD1 (5 bases). V lost 7 bases and J lost 4, with 8 bases in between. This CDR3 is built from 11 residues. Germline CDR1 is MGHDK and CDR2 is SYGVNS. The CDR3 loop reads CASNGQYEQYF. The CDR3, as DNA: TGTGCCAGCAATGGACAATACGAGCAGTACTTC.

The chain has TRBV28 and TRBJ1-2; the D gene is possibly TRBD1 (6 bases). The CDR3 extends over 13 amino acids. Germline V gene data show CDR1 as MDHEN and CDR2 as SYDVKM. Deletions cut 10 bases from V and 4 bases from J, with 16 bases between. The DNA of the CDR3 is TGTGCCACCCTCAGGGGTGCTTTCTATGGCTACACCTTC. It specifies CATLRGAFYGYTF.

The chain links TRBV28 to TRBJ1-6; 7 bases align to TRBD1. V lost 5 bases and J lost 8; bases outside the gene matches: 12. In germline, CDR1 is MDHEN, CDR2 SYDVKM. The CDR3 runs to 16 residues. The CDR3 protein is CASSPDRNPSYSPLHF. CDR3 nucleotides: TGTGCCAGCAGTCCGGACAGGAATCCTTCGTATTCACCCCTCCACTTT.

The gene calls are TRBV28 and TRBJ2-7, with D possibly matching TRBD2 (5 bases). This CDR3 comprises 12 residues. CDR1 and CDR2 (germline): MDHEN, SYDVKM. V was pared by 6 bases and J by 7 bases, with 13 bases between. CDR3 sequence reads: CASSFYEGEQYF. The CDR3 DNA sequence: TGTGCCAGCAGCTTTTACGAGGGTGAGCAGTACTTC.

This sequence joins TRBV2 and TRBJ2-2; tentative D call: TRBD1 (5 bases). The germline V and J ends were trimmed by 3 bases and 5 bases, with 16 bases remaining between them. Germline loops: CDR1 SNHLY, CDR2 FYNNEI. This CDR3 contains 16 residues. The CDR3 nucleotides are TGTGCCAGCAGTGATAGCTGGCCAGGGAATACCGGGGAGCTGTTTTTT. This codes for CASSDSWPGNTGELFF. The full variable domain, in which reference TRBV2 and TRBJ2-2 provide the parts outside the CDR3, is EPEVTQTPSHQVTQMGQEVILRCVPISNHLYFYWYRQILGQKVEFLVSFYNNEISEKSEIFDDQFSVERPDGSNFTLKIRSTKLEDSAMYFCASSDSWPGNTGELFFGEGSRLTVL.